The clone carrying this TCR beta chain was counted ten times or more. The antigen remains unidentified. Via MiXCR, TCRdb re-called the 5' RACE reads, giving one row per CDR3 protein. The data contain 220,000 or so distinct CDR3 sequences, 15% to 20% of them singletons. This sample is drawn from a study of CD8 T cells in ankylosing spondylitis. Whole-study findings and limits: What appeared characteristic of ankylosing spondylitis blood was a TCR beta motif of fewer than ten highly homologous variants. It was reported that disease-linked clones were significantly enriched in matched ankylosing spondylitis synovial fluid.

Sequencing was done on a sample of blood, either unsorted or a sorted T cell fraction (not recorded which). The origin of this receptor is a male donor with ankylosing spondylitis.

The CDR3 nucleotides are TGTGCCAGCAGCCAGAGGGGGAATACCTACGAGCAGTACTTC. It encodes CASSQRGNTYEQYF. V and J are TRBV3-1 and TRBJ2-7; the D gene is possibly TRBD1 (6 bases). The CDR3 consists of 14 residues. Trimming took 3 bases from V and 2 from J, leaving 11 bases between them. The germline V gene has CDR1 LGHDT and CDR2 YNNKEL (reference sequence).